Below, 4 T cell receptor beta chains from the same sample are listed, as sequenced in a study of CD8+ T cells in alopecia areata. RNA extraction was followed by reverse transcription into cDNA, which acted as the sequencing template. TCRdb keeps only in-frame clones here, not all; method: immunoSEQ multiplex PCR. Altogether fewer than 250,000 clones are present, 60% being singletons, with the ten largest covering just over 1%. Sample treatment: oral pan-JAK inhibitor, 5-10 mg twice daily. Sequenced material: CD4+ T cells sorted from blood, taken at week 24, from a patient treated with tofacitinib. The receptor set was obtained from a human donor with alopecia areata.

The sample holds a few counts of this clone. The chain recombines TRBV27 with TRBJ2-1; 9 bases line up with TRBD1. The V gene's germline CDR1 is MNHEY and CDR2 SMNVEV (reference sequence). The CDR3 loop spans 15 amino acids. V trimming: 3 bases; J trimming: 3 bases; junction bases outside the gene matches: 3. The CDR3 protein is CASSFTGGRYNEQFF. As DNA, the CDR3 is TGTGCCAGCAGTTTTACAGGGGGCCGCTACAATGAGCAGTTCTTC.

A few counts support this clone. The chain uses TRBV7-9 and TRBJ1-1, with 8 bases that match TRBD1. This CDR3 is 15 amino acids long. Germline V gene sequence: CDR1 SEHNR, CDR2 FQNEAQ (reference sequence). The junction had 5 bases not matched to a gene; V was cut back by 5 bases and J by 0 bases. CDR3 bases: TGTGCCAGCAGCCCACGGGACAGGATGAACACTGAAGCTTTCTTT. Translating it yields CASSPRDRMNTEAFF.

The chain couples TRBV5-1 to TRBJ1-3; D not resolved. In germline, CDR1 is SGHRS, CDR2 YFSETQ. This CDR3 is built from 16 residues. V was trimmed by 1 base and J by 0 bases, leaving 11 bases between them. CDR3 nucleotides: TGCGCCAGCAGCTTGTCCGCTACTATCTCTGGAAACACCATATATTTT. Protein: CASSLSATISGNTIYF.

The chain joins TRBV9 to TRBJ2-7; D perhaps matches TRBD1 (6 bases). The germline V gene has CDR1 SGDLS and CDR2 YYNGEE. V shed 0 bases and J shed 1 base, with 14 bases lying between them. The CDR3 is 16 residues long. The CDR3 nucleotides read TGTGCCAGCAGCGTAGCCCCCATCGGGACATCCTACGAGCAGTACTTC. Its translation is CASSVAPIGTSYEQYF. Combining the CDR3 with reference TRBV9 and TRBJ2-7 gives the whole variable domain DSGVTQTPKHLITATGQRVTLRCSPRSGDLSVYWYQQSLDQGLQFLIQYYNGEERAKGNILERFSAQQFPDLHSELNLSSLELGDSALYFCASSVAPIGTSYEQYFGPGTRLTVT.